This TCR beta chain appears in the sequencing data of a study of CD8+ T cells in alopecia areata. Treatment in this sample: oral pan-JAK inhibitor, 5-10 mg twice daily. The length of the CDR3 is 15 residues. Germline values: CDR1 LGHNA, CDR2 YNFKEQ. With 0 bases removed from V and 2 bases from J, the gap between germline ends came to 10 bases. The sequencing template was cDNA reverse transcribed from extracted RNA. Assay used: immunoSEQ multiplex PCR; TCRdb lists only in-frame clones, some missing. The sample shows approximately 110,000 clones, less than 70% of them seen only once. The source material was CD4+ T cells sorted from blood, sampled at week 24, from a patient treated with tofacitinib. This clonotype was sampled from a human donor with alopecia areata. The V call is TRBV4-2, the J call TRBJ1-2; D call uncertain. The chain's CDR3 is CASSQDTGSNYGYTF. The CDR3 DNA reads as TGTGCCAGCAGCCAAGATACGGGGTCAAACTATGGCTACACCTTC.